This T cell receptor beta chain emerged from a study of vaccination and CD4 T cells after COVID-19. Study information: Each control was exposed to a CEFX pool, an HIV-1 Nef pool, or no peptide at all.

Comment on this clonotype: What it recognizes is unknown.

The Oncomine TCR Beta short-read assay was applied to DNA of cultured CD4+ T cells. Genomic DNA extraction was carried out from cultured CD4+ T cells. One entry per CDR3 protein, called by TCRdb with MiXCR from the PCR reads. Of roughly 15,000 distinct CDR3 sequences listed, around half are singletons. The CDR3 has 14 amino acids. With V trimmed by 5 bases and J by 3 bases, 6 bases remained unmatched. CDR1 is SEHNR, CDR2 FQNEAQ, per germline (reference sequence). The treatment was: approximately nine-day PBMC culture with coronavirus spike peptide pools or control peptides (ViraFEST assay). Fresh IL-2 medium replaced half the culture medium on days 3 and 7.

This specimen consisted of CD4+ T cells from blood, cultured in vitro, obtained before SARS-CoV-2 vaccination. The source of this sequence is a human donor who had recovered from COVID-19. The V call is TRBV7-9, the J call TRBJ2-5, with TRBD1 identical over 7 bases. CDR3 amino acids: CASSTSTGEETQYF. CDR3 nucleotides: TGTGCCAGCAGCACCTCAACAGGGGAAGAGACCCAGTACTTC.